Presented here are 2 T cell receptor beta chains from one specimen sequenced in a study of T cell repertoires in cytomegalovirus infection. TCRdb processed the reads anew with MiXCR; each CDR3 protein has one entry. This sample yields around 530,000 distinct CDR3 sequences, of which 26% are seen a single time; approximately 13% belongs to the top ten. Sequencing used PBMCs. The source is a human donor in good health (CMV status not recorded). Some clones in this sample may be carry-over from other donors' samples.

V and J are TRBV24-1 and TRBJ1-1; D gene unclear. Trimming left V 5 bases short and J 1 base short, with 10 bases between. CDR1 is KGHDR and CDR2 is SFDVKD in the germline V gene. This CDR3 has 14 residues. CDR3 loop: CATSGPYGNTEAFF. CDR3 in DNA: TGTGCCACCAGTGGCCCCTATGGGAACACTGAAGCTTTCTTT.

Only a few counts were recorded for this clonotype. CDR3 sequence reads: CASSLQLAGAYEQYF. The CDR3, as DNA: TGTGCCAGCAGCTTACAACTAGCGGGAGCCTACGAGCAGTACTTC. This chain links TRBV7-2 with TRBJ2-7; 11 positions match TRBD2. The CDR3 is made up of 15 amino acids. V lost 2 bases and J lost 2; bases outside the gene matches: 2. Germline V gene lookup returns CDR1 SGHTA and CDR2 FQGNSA.